The present T cell receptor beta chain was sequenced within a study of OX40 agonist ivuxolimab in advanced cancers. Study overall: Ivuxolimab, which patients received intravenously every 2 weeks, was dosed at 0.01 to 10 mg/kg.

Study observations and caveats: CD8+ T cells (on average) carried more expanded clones than CD4+ T cells.

The CDR3 is 15 amino acids. J gave up 4 bases and V 0 bases, and 5 bases lay outside the gene matches. Germline loops: CDR1 MNHEY, CDR2 SVGAGI. A remark on this clone: Its target is unknown.

Here immunoSEQ multiplex PCR was the method, and the copy in TCRdb shows in-frame clones only, minus some. The table shows tens of thousands of clones, with around 90% occurring only once. The sample in question was CD4+ or CD8+ T cells sorted from blood, obtained in a trial of the OX40 agonist ivuxolimab. The receptor was isolated from an adult with an advanced solid tumor such as melanoma, head and neck, liver or kidney cancer. V gene TRBV6-5 combines with J gene TRBJ1-1; 7 bases match TRBD1. The CDR3 protein is CASSYSDRSLTEAFF. As DNA, the CDR3 is TGTGCCAGCAGTTACTCGGACAGGTCCCTCACTGAAGCTTTCTTT.